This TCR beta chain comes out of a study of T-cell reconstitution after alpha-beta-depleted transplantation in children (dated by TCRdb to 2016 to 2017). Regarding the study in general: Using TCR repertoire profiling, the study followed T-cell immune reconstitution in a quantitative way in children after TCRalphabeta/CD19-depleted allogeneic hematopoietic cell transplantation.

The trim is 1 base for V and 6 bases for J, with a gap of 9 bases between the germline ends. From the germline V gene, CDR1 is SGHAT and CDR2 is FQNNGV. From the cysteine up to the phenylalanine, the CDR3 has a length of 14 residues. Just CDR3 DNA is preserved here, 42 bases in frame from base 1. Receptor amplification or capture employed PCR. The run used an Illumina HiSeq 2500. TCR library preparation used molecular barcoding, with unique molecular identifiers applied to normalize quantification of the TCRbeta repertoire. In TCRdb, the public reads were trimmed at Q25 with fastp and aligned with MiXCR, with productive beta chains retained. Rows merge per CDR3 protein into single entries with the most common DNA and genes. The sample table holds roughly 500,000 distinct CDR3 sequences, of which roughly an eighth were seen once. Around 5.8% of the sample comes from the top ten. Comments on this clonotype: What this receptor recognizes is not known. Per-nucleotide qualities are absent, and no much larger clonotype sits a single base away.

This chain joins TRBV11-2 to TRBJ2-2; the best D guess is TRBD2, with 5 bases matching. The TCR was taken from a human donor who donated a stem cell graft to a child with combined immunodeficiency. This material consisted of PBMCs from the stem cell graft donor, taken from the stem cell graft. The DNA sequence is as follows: TGTGCCAGCAGCTTAGGGACTCGATCCGGGGAGCTGTTTTTT. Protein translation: CASSLGTRSGELFF. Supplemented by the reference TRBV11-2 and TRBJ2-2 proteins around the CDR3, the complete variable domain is EAGVAQSPRYKIIEKRQSVAFWCNPISGHATLYWYQQILGQGPKLLIQFQNNGVVDDSQLPKDRFSAERLKGVDSTLKIQPAKLEDSAVYLCASSLGTRSGELFFGEGSRLTVL.